These 11 T cell receptor beta chains originate from one sample sequenced in a study of Ad26.COV2.S vaccination and SARS-CoV-2 variants. The treatment was: 15 to 20 received Ad26.COV2.S at low or high dose, single or two shots; about 5 received placebo; per-sample allocation not given. Following the first vaccine or placebo injection, samples were taken on day 63. Sequenced by immunoSEQ multiplex PCR; TCRdb stores in-frame clones only, minus some. Found here are some 250,000 clones, roughly 90% of them singletons; the top ten hold roughly 10%. This material consisted of peripheral blood, taken in a trial of Ad26.COV2.S vaccine versus placebo. The receptor source for this set is a person aged 18-65 years who received the Ad26.COV2.S COVID-19 vaccine or a placebo.

This clone has only one observation. The chain joins TRBV6-1 to TRBJ2-6; the match to TRBD1 covers 9 bases. Germline loops: CDR1 MNHNS, CDR2 SASEGT. This CDR3 comprises 20 residues. J was trimmed by 1 base and V by 3 bases; bases with no gene match: 13. This chain's CDR3 is CASSDRAPGQGWSGANVLTF. In nucleotides, the CDR3 is TGTGCCAGCAGTGACCGAGCCCCGGGACAGGGATGGTCTGGGGCCAACGTCCTGACTTTC.

The chain links TRBV27 to TRBJ2-4, with D tentatively TRBD2 (6 bases). The CDR3 sequence is 16 residues long. Between the trimmed V and J ends, which lost 2 bases and 0 bases, there was a span of 11 bases. Germline V gene lookup returns CDR1 MNHEY and CDR2 SMNVEV (reference sequence). CDR3 region: CASSLAGNLAKNIQYF. The CDR3 region has the DNA TGTGCCAGCAGTTTAGCGGGGAATCTAGCCAAAAACATTCAGTACTTC.

The rearrangement uses TRBV20-1 and TRBJ2-7; D unresolved. From germline, CDR1 is DFQATT and CDR2 SNEGSKA (reference sequence). The CDR3 sequence is 11 residues long. Trimming cost V 3 bases and J 5 bases, with 8 bases left between them. Here the CDR3 DNA reads TGCAGTGCTAGCCCCATGGACGAGCAGTACTTC. This encodes CSASPMDEQYF.

The genes are TRBV18 and TRBJ2-7, with D hard to call. The CDR3 is 14 amino acids. Germline V gene lookup returns CDR1 KGHSH and CDR2 LQKENI. Trimming took 2 bases from V and 3 from J, leaving 11 bases between them. CDR3 sequence reads: CASSPGLILYEQYF. The DNA for the CDR3 is TGTGCCAGCTCACCAGGCCTAATTCTCTACGAGCAGTACTTC. Supplemented by reference TRBV18 and TRBJ2-7, the full variable domain reads NAGVMQNPRHLVRRRGQEARLRCSPMKGHSHVYWYRQLPEEGLKFMVYLQKENIIDESGMPKERFSAEFPKEGPSILRIQQVVRGDSAAYFCASSPGLILYEQYFGPGTRLTVT.

The rearrangement uses TRBV5-4 and TRBJ2-7; D gene uncertain. This CDR3 is 13 amino acids long. Trimming pared 2 bases from V and 5 bases from J, leaving 11 bases between. Germline CDR1 reads SGHNT; CDR2 reads YYREEE (reference sequence). The CDR3 sequence is CASSLATFHEQYF. CDR3 nucleotides: TGTGCCAGCAGCTTAGCGACTTTTCACGAGCAGTACTTC.

The sample holds a few counts of this clone. The chain is built from TRBV30 and TRBJ2-7; 7 bases match TRBD2. CDR1 and CDR2 from the germline V gene are GTSNPN and SVGIG (reference sequence). There are 13 residues in the CDR3. The V and J ends lost 8 bases and 12 bases, in that order; junction bases with no gene match: 19. CDR3 DNA: TGTGCCCTCCTCCTTAGCGGCAACTCGGGGGGGTACTTC. Its translation is CALLLSGNSGGYF.

The V and J genes are TRBV28 and TRBJ2-4; D gene uncertain. The V gene lost 5 bases and the J gene lost 2 bases, with 10 bases spanning the gap. The germline V gene encodes CDR1 MDHEN and CDR2 SYDVKM. This CDR3 region has 14 residues. Written as DNA, the CDR3 is TGTGCCAGCAGTCCATCAACTACCAAAAACATTCAGTACTTC. Encoded protein: CASSPSTTKNIQYF.

This chain uses TRBV28 with TRBJ2-3; no reliable D call. The CDR3 sequence is 11 residues long. The V gene lost 5 bases and the J gene lost 4 bases, with 4 bases spanning the gap. In germline, CDR1 is MDHEN, CDR2 SYDVKM. The CDR3 protein is CASSTPDTQYF. Written as DNA, the CDR3 is TGTGCCAGCAGTACCCCAGATACGCAGTATTTT.

J is TRBJ1-5 and V is TRBV19, with TRBD1 as a possible D gene (5 bases). The CDR3 has 17 amino acids. The germline V gene has CDR1 LNHDA and CDR2 SQIVND (reference sequence). Trimming took 9 bases from V and 0 from J, leaving 21 bases between them. The CDR3 DNA sequence: TGTGCCAGCGACGACCCCAGGGCCCCGTATAGCAATCAGCCCCAGCATTTT. Translation: CASDDPRAPYSNQPQHF.

The genes are TRBV2 and TRBJ2-5; D is unresolved. Trimming stripped 7 bases from V and 5 bases from J, with 17 bases between. This CDR3 is 14 amino acids long. Germline loops: CDR1 SNHLY, CDR2 FYNNEI. CDR3 DNA sequence: TGTGCCAGCATCGGGTACGCGTTGATCGAGACCCAGTACTTC. Translated: CASIGYALIETQYF.

This clone was detected once. This chain links TRBV6-5 with TRBJ1-1; the D is unclear. Trimming removed 2 bases at V and 2 bases at J, with 9 bases between. Germline V gene data show CDR1 as MNHEY and CDR2 as SVGAGI. The CDR3 runs to 14 residues. The CDR3 spells CASSYAGPNTEAFF. The CDR3 region has the DNA TGTGCCAGCAGTTACGCAGGACCCAACACTGAAGCTTTCTTT.